Below, 30 T cell receptor beta chains from the same sample are listed, as sequenced in a study of blood T cell repertoires in COVID-19. Assay used: immunoSEQ multiplex PCR; TCRdb lists only in-frame clones, some missing. Of under 55,000 clones in the sample, approximately 80% were seen once. Sequencing was carried out using peripheral blood. Receptors originate from a man in his 70s with acute or convalescent COVID-19.

This chain joins TRBV15 and TRBJ2-1; weak D call: TRBD1 (6 bases). Germline-derived CDR1 and CDR2 are LNHNV and YYDKDF (reference sequence). This CDR3 comprises 12 residues. The V end lost 5 bases, the J end lost 7 bases, and 9 bases lay between the germline ends. The CDR3 bases are TGTGCCACCAGCGTACAGGGAAATGAGCAGTTCTTC. Residues: CATSVQGNEQFF.

The CDR3 sequence is CASSTKTGRHEQYF. The DNA for the CDR3 is TGTGCCAGCAGTACCAAGACAGGGCGGCACGAGCAGTACTTC. The chain employs TRBV6-5 and TRBJ2-7; 7 positions agree with TRBD1. V lost 5 bases to trimming and J lost 5 bases; unmatched junction nucleotides: 9. The length of the CDR3 is 14 residues. Germline CDR1 MNHEY, CDR2 SVGAGI.

The chain has TRBV5-6 and TRBJ1-6; D gene unclear. The germline V gene has CDR1 SGHDT and CDR2 YYEEEE. V lost 4 bases and J 1 base, leaving 9 bases between the germline ends. This CDR3 contains 15 residues. This CDR3 is CASSLAGSYNSPLHF. Written as DNA, the CDR3 is TGTGCCAGCAGCCTGGCAGGTTCCTATAATTCACCCCTCCACTTT. The variable domain in full, with the rest retrieved from reference TRBV5-6 and TRBJ1-6, is DAGVTQSPTHLIKTRGQQVTLRCSPKSGHDTVSWYQQALGQGPQFIFQYYEEEERQRGNFPDRFSGHQFPNYSSELNVNALLLGDSALYLCASSLAGSYNSPLHFGNGTRLTVT.

The genes are TRBV7-9 and TRBJ2-3, with TRBD2 identical over 9 bases. Losses at the gene ends were 3 bases for V and 2 bases for J; bases not matched to a gene: 3. This CDR3 is built from 15 residues. The germline V gene encodes CDR1 SEHNR and CDR2 FQNEAQ (reference sequence). The CDR3 loop reads CASSFQRGATDTQYF. The CDR3 DNA sequence: TGTGCCAGCAGCTTCCAGCGGGGGGCCACAGATACGCAGTATTTT.

The CDR3: CASSQGQGVNYGYTF. The DNA of the CDR3 is TGCGCCAGCAGCCAAGGACAGGGGGTTAACTATGGCTACACCTTC. This rearrangement joins TRBV4-3 to TRBJ1-2; 9 positions agree with TRBD1. Trimming at V came to 1 base and at J to 1 base, leaving 1 base not matched to a gene. This CDR3 spans 15 amino acids. Germline CDR1 is LGHNA and CDR2 is YSLEER.

The chain recombines TRBV6-2 or TRBV6-3 with TRBJ1-4; TRBD1 aligns across 11 bases. V gave up 5 bases and J gave up 8 bases; unmatched junction bases: 16. The CDR3 loop spans 18 amino acids. From germline, CDR1 is MNHEY and CDR2 SVGEGT. The CDR3 loop reads CASSPLRTGGSEVEKLFF. DNA of the CDR3: TGTGCCAGCAGTCCCCTCAGGACAGGGGGCTCGGAAGTAGAAAAACTGTTTTTT.

V gene TRBV4-3 combines with J gene TRBJ1-1; D is uncertain. V lost 0 bases to trimming and J lost 3 bases, with 11 bases between them. Germline CDR1 and CDR2: LGHNA and YSLEER. The CDR3 runs 15 residues. The CDR3 sequence: CASSQEAGSYTEAFF. The CDR3, as DNA: TGCGCCAGCAGCCAAGAAGCAGGCAGCTACACTGAAGCTTTCTTT.

V gene TRBV5-1 combines with J gene TRBJ1-1, with D unresolved. CDR3 length: 14 residues. Trimming stripped 7 bases from V and 1 base from J, with 14 bases between. The germline V gene has CDR1 SGHRS and CDR2 YFSETQ. The CDR3 is CASSPSTANTEAFF. For the CDR3, the DNA is TGCGCCAGCTCCCCCTCCACAGCGAACACTGAAGCTTTCTTT.

In its sample, this clone was seen a few times. This chain connects TRBV7-2 to TRBJ2-3; 8 bases align to TRBD2. The ends lost 4 bases at V and 3 bases at J; junction bases unmatched: 9. The germline gives CDR1 SGHTA, CDR2 FQGNSA. The CDR3 loop spans 16 amino acids. In nucleotides, the CDR3 is TGTGCCAGCAGCTCAGCCGGGACTAGATTTACAGATACGCAGTATTTT. Translated, it gives CASSSAGTRFTDTQYF.

The chain joins TRBV6-5 to TRBJ1-1, with D hard to call. There are 14 residues in the CDR3. Trimming pared 1 base from V and 1 base from J, leaving 7 bases between. Per germline, CDR1 MNHEY and CDR2 SVGAGI. This CDR3 is CASSYWSGNTEAFF. CDR3 nucleotide sequence: TGTGCCAGCAGTTACTGGTCGGGGAACACTGAAGCTTTCTTT.

The chain combines TRBV3-1 (or the pseudogene TRBV3-2) with TRBJ2-2; the D is unclear. CDR1 and CDR2 from the germline V gene are LGHDT and YNNKEL (reference sequence). This CDR3 has 16 amino acids. V dropped 5 bases and J dropped 5 bases, with 18 bases sitting between them. The CDR3 loop reads CASSTIVSGLTGELFF. The CDR3 DNA is TGTGCCAGCAGCACGATAGTTTCAGGCTTGACCGGGGAGCTGTTTTTT.

This chain links TRBV19 with TRBJ1-5; a weak D match, TRBD1 (5 bases). CDR3 length: 16 amino acids. The V gene lost 0 bases and the J gene lost 2 bases, with 11 bases spanning the gap. Looked up from germline, CDR1 is LNHDA and CDR2 is SQIVND (reference sequence). The CDR3 region is CASSIEGGWGNQPQHF. The DNA of the CDR3 is TGTGCCAGTAGTATAGAGGGGGGTTGGGGCAATCAGCCCCAGCATTTT.

This CDR3 is CASSLVGGPNTEAFF. The CDR3 coding sequence is TGCGCCAGCAGCTTGGTAGGAGGGCCGAACACTGAAGCTTTCTTT. The chain employs TRBV5-1 and TRBJ1-1; D not certain. This CDR3 spans 15 amino acids. CDR1 and CDR2 from the germline V gene are SGHRS and YFSETQ. V lost 0 bases and J 1 base, leaving 10 bases between the germline ends.

The chain joins TRBV9 to TRBJ2-2, with 8 bases that match TRBD1. The ends lost 0 bases at V and 0 bases at J; junction bases unmatched: 1. The germline V gene encodes CDR1 SGDLS and CDR2 YYNGEE. This CDR3 comprises 16 residues. The CDR3, as DNA: TGTGCCAGCAGCGTAGCGGGACAGGCGAACACCGGGGAGCTGTTTTTT. Translating it yields CASSVAGQANTGELFF. Variable domain in full (rest from reference TRBV9 and TRBJ2-2): DSGVTQTPKHLITATGQRVTLRCSPRSGDLSVYWYQQSLDQGLQFLIQYYNGEERAKGNILERFSAQQFPDLHSELNLSSLELGDSALYFCASSVAGQANTGELFFGEGSRLTVL.

The V and J genes are TRBV2 and TRBJ1-1; D perhaps matches TRBD1 (5 bases). Trimming cost V 8 bases and J 4 bases, with 17 bases left between them. The length of the CDR3 is 14 residues. Germline lookup yields CDR1 SNHLY and CDR2 FYNNEI. In DNA form, the CDR3 reads TGTGCCAGCCACTCTGGGACTTGGATCACTGAAGCTTTCTTT. It specifies CASHSGTWITEAFF.

V usage is TRBV28 and J usage is TRBJ1-1, with D maybe TRBD1 (6 bases). The ends were cut back, 4 bases at V and 11 bases at J, with 14 bases in the middle. The CDR3 consists of 12 residues. Germline assignment: CDR1 MDHEN and CDR2 SYDVKM. The CDR3, as DNA: TGTGCCAGCAGTTATGCCCCGAGGGGGGCTTTCTTT. This translates into CASSYAPRGAFF.

This clone was seen only a few times. CDR3 residues: CASRRMDITEAFF. The DNA of the CDR3 is TGTGCCAGCAGGAGGATGGATATCACTGAAGCTTTCTTT. The chain has TRBV12-3 or TRBV12-4 and TRBJ1-1, with D unclear. CDR3 length: 13 residues. Trimming left V 6 bases short and J 4 bases short, with 12 bases between.

A single count supports this clone. This chain joins TRBV28 and TRBJ2-7; unclear D gene. The CDR3 is 13 residues long. Trimming shortened V by 7 bases and J by 7 bases, and 17 bases separated the two germline ends. CDR1 and CDR2 from the germline V gene are MDHEN and SYDVKM. Written as DNA, the CDR3 is TGTGCCAGCACCCCCCCCGGCGGCCGAGAGCAGTACTTC. Residues: CASTPPGGREQYF.

This clone was picked up one time. The chain has TRBV11-3 and TRBJ2-3; TRBD2 is a possible D gene (5 bases). The length of the CDR3 is 17 residues. Germline V lookup: CDR1 SGHNT, CDR2 YENEEA. Trimming stripped 1 base from V and 3 bases from J, with 17 bases between. Here the CDR3 reads CASSLGHGGEKTDTQYF. The CDR3 DNA reads TGTGCCAGCAGCTTAGGACATGGTGGGGAGAAGACAGATACGCAGTATTTT. The full variable domain, rest sourced from reference TRBV11-3 and TRBJ2-3, is EAGVVQSPRYKIIEKKQPVAFWCNPISGHNTLYWYLQNLGQGPELLIRYENEEAVDDSQLPKDRFSAERLKGVDSTLKIQPAELGDSAVYLCASSLGHGGEKTDTQYFGPGTRLTVL.

This chain links TRBV7-9 with TRBJ1-4; TRBD1 might be the D (6 bases). V gave up 0 bases and J gave up 8 bases, with 10 bases separating them. This CDR3 spans 14 amino acids. Germline V lookup: CDR1 SEHNR, CDR2 FQNEAQ (reference sequence). The chain's CDR3 is CASSLAGQGEKLFF. Here the CDR3 DNA reads TGTGCCAGCAGCTTAGCGGGCCAGGGGGAAAAACTGTTTTTT.

Only one count was recorded for this clone. The junction and the germline gene differ at one end; a read error may be behind it. The V call is TRBV6-5, the J call TRBJ2-5; D gene uncertain. CDR1 MNHEY and CDR2 SVGAGI come from the germline V gene. The CDR3 totals 14 residues. CDR3 coding DNA: TGTGCCAGCAGTTACCCAGGAACCCAAGGGACCCAGTACTTC. Protein sequence: CASSYPGTQGTQYF.

The chain has TRBV4-1 and TRBJ1-6; D is undetermined. In germline, CDR1 is MGHRA, CDR2 YSYEKL. V was trimmed by 3 bases and J by 5 bases, leaving 17 bases between them. The CDR3 has 17 amino acids. The CDR3: CASSQVDLGFHNSPLHF. CDR3 nucleotides: TGCGCCAGCAGCCAGGTCGACTTGGGTTTCCATAATTCACCCCTCCACTTT.

The chain carries TRBV19 and TRBJ1-2, with D possibly being TRBD1 (6 bases). There are 13 residues in the CDR3. The V and J ends lost 9 bases and 7 bases respectively, with 18 bases between them. The germline V gene has CDR1 LNHDA and CDR2 SQIVND (reference sequence). CDR3 sequence (DNA): TGTGCCAGCGCCTTCACAGGGTCTGCTGGCTACACCTTC. As protein: CASAFTGSAGYTF.

The rearrangement joins TRBV14 to TRBJ1-1; D remains unclear. The V and J ends lost 4 bases and 1 base respectively, with 13 bases between them. Per the germline V gene, CDR1 is SGHDN and CDR2 is FVKESK. This CDR3 is 15 amino acids long. CDR3 residues: CASSPASWRNTEAFF. In nucleotides, the CDR3 is TGTGCCAGCAGCCCTGCTTCCTGGAGGAACACTGAAGCTTTCTTT.

The chain couples TRBV5-1 to TRBJ1-4; D unresolved. Germline V CDR1 and CDR2: SGHRS, YFSETQ. V lost 4 bases and J 4 bases, leaving 20 bases between the germline ends. The CDR3 consists of 17 residues. The CDR3 region has the DNA TGCGCCAGCAGCCCCGGTGGAGGGCATACCAGTAATGAAAAACTGTTTTTT. As protein: CASSPGGGHTSNEKLFF. Together with reference TRBV5-1 and TRBJ1-4, the CDR3 gives the full variable domain: KAGVTQTPRYLIKTRGQQVTLSCSPISGHRSVSWYQQTPGQGLQFLFEYFSETQRNKGNFPGRFSGRQFSNSRSEMNVSTLELGDSALYLCASSPGGGHTSNEKLFFGSGTQLSVL.

The V gene is TRBV7-8, the J gene TRBJ1-4; 7 bases agree with TRBD1. With V trimmed by 5 bases and J by 4 bases, 4 bases remained unmatched. From germline, CDR1 is SGHVS and CDR2 FQNEAQ. This CDR3 comprises 14 residues. The CDR3 coding sequence is TGTGCCAGCAGCAAGACAGGGATTAATGAAAAACTGTTTTTT. It translates to CASSKTGINEKLFF.

This clone was seen once. This sequence joins TRBV19 and TRBJ2-2, with 12 bases that match TRBD1. The ends lost 3 bases at V and 3 bases at J; junction bases unmatched: 2. This CDR3 is 16 amino acids long. The germline gives CDR1 LNHDA, CDR2 SQIVND (reference sequence). In nucleotides, the CDR3 is TGTGCCAGTAGTATGGGACAGGGGGCTGACACCGGGGAGCTGTTTTTT. Protein sequence: CASSMGQGADTGELFF.

The J gene is TRBJ1-4, the V gene TRBV4-3, with TRBD1 matching over 9 bases. The CDR3 runs 18 residues. The germline gives CDR1 LGHNA, CDR2 YSLEER. After removal of 0 bases from V and 4 bases from J, the junction contained 9 bases not matched to a gene. DNA for the CDR3: TGCGCCAGCAGCCAAGACTTACAGGGACAGGGTTATAATGAAAAACTGTTTTTT. Translating it yields CASSQDLQGQGYNEKLFF.

This clone was found once. The chain links TRBV7-3 to TRBJ1-1, with 10 bases fitting TRBD1. Germline assignment: CDR1 SGHTA and CDR2 FQGTGA. V dropped 5 bases and J dropped 5; count of bases not matched to a gene: 5. This CDR3 is 14 amino acids long. The chain's CDR3 is CASSRDRGWTEAFF. As DNA, the CDR3 is TGTGCCAGCAGCAGGGACAGGGGATGGACTGAAGCTTTCTTT.

The genes are TRBV28 and TRBJ2-5; 9 bases are shared with TRBD1. V lost 2 bases, J lost 6 bases, and 7 bases stayed unmatched. This CDR3 spans 15 amino acids. Germline lookup yields CDR1 MDHEN and CDR2 SYDVKM. DNA for the CDR3: TGTGCCAGCAGTTTAGAGGACAGGGGAGAAAAGACCCAGTACTTC. This translates into CASSLEDRGEKTQYF. The complete variable domain, with remaining parts taken from reference TRBV28 and TRBJ2-5, reads DVKVTQSSRYLVKRTGEKVFLECVQDMDHENMFWYRQDPGLGLRLIYFSYDVKMKEKGDIPEGYSVSREKKERFSLILESASTNQTSMYLCASSLEDRGEKTQYFGPGTRLLVL.